This T cell receptor (beta chain) appears in the sequencing data of a study of metastatic and nonmetastatic thyroid tumors. Across the whole study: Where malignant and benign thyroid patients were concerned, repertoires were compared across blood and tumor or nodule tissue. Findings of the study overall: Reports indicated that malignant thyroid tumors showed significantly higher TCR beta diversity than benign nodules did, in blood and tumor.

A remark on this clone: Antigen: not known.

As handled by the study authors: The authors used CDR3 differences across clinicopathological groups to build a distant-metastasis classifier for papillary thyroid cancer. MiXCR was used by TCRdb to re-call the PCR reads. The V and J calls and clone size come from TCRdb's table, not from the authors' own analysis. The sample carries around 27,000 clones, about 25% recorded once. Thyroid surgery was preceded by no treatment in any patient. The sequence was collected from a female donor with papillary thyroid cancer or a benign thyroid nodule (not recorded which). Some clones in this sample may be carry-over from other donors' samples. Sequencing input: blood.

The CDR3 loop reads CASSRFVSCRGYSPLHF. The CDR3 coding sequence is TGTGCCAGCAGCCGATTTGTATCGTGCAGGGGTTATTCACCCCTCCACTTT. J is TRBJ1-6 and V is TRBV28; D might be TRBD1 (6 bases). V lost 6 bases and J 8 bases, leaving 23 bases between the germline ends. CDR1 is MDHEN, CDR2 SYDVKM, per germline. The CDR3 runs to 17 residues. The full variable domain, with the rest looked up from reference TRBV28 and TRBJ1-6, is DVKVTQSSRYLVKRTGEKVFLECVQDMDHENMFWYRQDPGLGLRLIYFSYDVKMKEKGDIPEGYSVSREKKERFSLILESASTNQTSMYLCASSRFVSCRGYSPLHFGNGTRLTVT.